Following are 24 T cell receptor beta chains from one sample sequenced in a study of blood T cells in healthy people across ages. A second PCR, run for about 7 to 11 cycles, used a sample-barcoded 5' primer plus a J-beta primer mix. In TCRdb, the 5' RACE reads were re-called with MiXCR into one record per CDR3 protein. The data show about 730,000 distinct CDR3 sequences, more than 40% seen once. Material for sequencing was blood. Source of these receptors: a woman aged 55-70 years in good health.

This chain connects TRBV4-2 to TRBJ1-2, with D perhaps matching TRBD1 (5 bases). The V gene lost 0 bases and the J gene lost 8 bases, with 16 bases spanning the gap. CDR1 is LGHNA, CDR2 YNFKEQ, per germline. The CDR3 runs to 15 residues. The CDR3 reads CASSQDDRRERGYTF. The CDR3 nucleotides are TGTGCCAGCAGCCAAGATGACCGCAGGGAACGGGGCTACACCTTC.

This clonotype occurred once. The chain uses TRBV5-6 and TRBJ2-2; the D is unclear. V was shortened by 4 bases and J by 5 bases, with 9 bases between the two germline ends. Germline CDR1 SGHDT, CDR2 YYEEEE. This CDR3 comprises 13 residues. The CDR3 here is CASSPSMTGELFF. The DNA of the CDR3 is TGTGCCAGCAGCCCATCTATGACCGGGGAGCTGTTTTTT.

In this sample, this clonotype turned up a few times. The chain is built from TRBV9 and TRBJ1-1; unclear D gene. Germline-derived CDR1 and CDR2 are SGDLS and YYNGEE. V lost 0 bases to trimming and J lost 3 bases, with 3 bases between them. The CDR3 consists of 12 residues. CDR3 residues: CASSVEDTEAFF. The CDR3 nucleotides read TGTGCCAGCAGCGTAGAGGACACTGAAGCTTTCTTT.

This clonotype was seen only a few times. The J gene is TRBJ2-7, the V gene TRBV28, with D tentatively TRBD2 (6 bases). CDR1 is MDHEN, CDR2 SYDVKM, per germline. The CDR3 sequence is 11 residues long. V was clipped by 11 bases and J by 3 bases, with 11 bases between them. The CDR3 loop is CAGGGLYEQYF. The CDR3 DNA follows: TGTGCCGGGGGAGGCCTCTACGAGCAGTACTTC. Filled out from reference TRBV28 and TRBJ2-7, the complete variable domain reads DVKVTQSSRYLVKRTGEKVFLECVQDMDHENMFWYRQDPGLGLRLIYFSYDVKMKEKGDIPEGYSVSREKKERFSLILESASTNQTSMYLCAGGGLYEQYFGPGTRLTVT.

The CDR3 region is CSAIGAQETQYF. The CDR3 DNA reads as TGCAGTGCTATTGGGGCCCAAGAGACCCAGTACTTC. The J gene is TRBJ2-5, the V gene TRBV20-1, with D perhaps matching TRBD1 (5 bases). CDR1 and CDR2 from the germline V gene are DFQATT and SNEGSKA (reference sequence). The CDR3 sequence is 12 residues long. Trimming removed 4 bases from V and 1 base from J, with 7 bases in between.

This chain links TRBV9 with TRBJ2-3; a possible D gene is TRBD2 (5 bases). The CDR3 is 16 amino acids. V dropped 0 bases and J dropped 1 base, with 12 bases sitting between them. The germline V gene has CDR1 SGDLS and CDR2 YYNGEE. In DNA, the CDR3 is TGTGCCAGCAGCGTAGGGGCGGACTCAGGCACAGATACGCAGTATTTT. Amino acids: CASSVGADSGTDTQYF.

This chain connects TRBV3-1 to TRBJ2-1, with 7 bases lining up with TRBD2. V shed 4 bases, J shed 5 bases, and the junction held 5 bases outside the gene matches. The CDR3 spans 14 residues. CDR1 and CDR2 from the germline V gene are LGHDT and YNNKEL (reference sequence). The CDR3 spells CASSRRLADNEQFF. The CDR3 coding sequence is TGTGCCAGCAGCCGACGTCTAGCGGACAATGAGCAGTTCTTC.

The CDR3 loop is CASSQGLGEAFF. CDR3 DNA: TGTGCCAGCAGTCAGGGGTTGGGGGAAGCTTTCTTT. V usage is TRBV12-3 or TRBV12-4 and J usage is TRBJ1-1; maybe TRBD1 (6 bases). The CDR3 totals 12 residues. V was cut by 5 bases and J by 8 bases, with 12 bases left in between.

This chain uses TRBV11-3 with TRBJ2-5; possible D gene TRBD2, 6 bases. This CDR3 spans 16 amino acids. Germline assignment: CDR1 SGHNT and CDR2 YENEEA. V was shortened by 3 bases and J by 2 bases, with 16 bases between the two germline ends. CDR3 residues: CASSLGGNKGQETQYF. CDR3 nucleotides: TGTGCCAGCAGCTTGGGGGGAAATAAGGGGCAAGAGACCCAGTACTTC.

About this clonotype itself: Germline and junction disagree at one end, which may indicate a read error. The chain combines TRBV28 with TRBJ2-7; 11 bases are shared with TRBD2. The CDR3 is 17 residues long. In germline, CDR1 is MDHEN, CDR2 SYDVKM. CDR3 region: CAGSRRLLAGGQETQYF. Written as DNA, the CDR3 is TGTGCCGGCAGTCGAAGACTTTTAGCGGGGGGGCAAGAGACTCAGTACTTC.

The chain has TRBV6-1 and TRBJ2-3; the match to TRBD1 covers 7 bases. CDR1 is MNHNS, CDR2 SASEGT, per germline. The CDR3 sequence is 16 residues long. J gave up 3 bases and V 5 bases, and 11 bases lay outside the gene matches. CDR3 region: CASSKRDSVPTDTQYF. In DNA form, the CDR3 reads TGTGCCAGCAGTAAACGGGACAGTGTTCCGACAGATACGCAGTATTTT.

Turning to this clonotype: This may arise from a read error, as a much more abundant clone is one base away. This chain uses TRBV5-1 with TRBJ2-7; D is possibly TRBD2 (6 bases). CDR3 length equals 15 residues. V lost 3 bases, J lost 2 bases, and 15 bases lay in between. Germline CDR1 is SGHRS and CDR2 is YFSETQ. The CDR3 DNA reads as TGCGCCAGCAGCTCCCTGGAGGCGGGGACCTACGAGCAGTACTTC. As protein: CASSSLEAGTYEQYF.

Regarding this clonotype: This sequence may be a read error, since a much larger clone differs from it by one base. The V and J genes are TRBV29-1 and TRBJ2-1; D may match TRBD1 or TRBD2 (7 bases each). The CDR3 has 15 residues. V shed 3 bases and J shed 8 bases, with 20 bases lying between them. Germline loops: CDR1 SQVTM, CDR2 ANQGSEA. CDR3 DNA: TGCAGCGTTGACAACAGGGGCCAAGGGGGGGATGAGCAGTTCTTC. It specifies CSVDNRGQGGDEQFF.

V usage is TRBV10-3 and J usage is TRBJ1-5, with D possibly TRBD1 on 5 matching bases. V was shortened by 3 bases and J by 0 bases, with 12 bases between the two germline ends. From germline, CDR1 is ENHRY and CDR2 SYGVKD. This CDR3 comprises 16 residues. CDR3: CAISEGRQYSNQPQHF. The CDR3 region has the DNA TGTGCCATCAGTGAAGGAAGACAGTATAGCAATCAGCCCCAGCATTTT.

This clonotype has only a few counts. The rearrangement uses TRBV6-4 and TRBJ2-3; TRBD2 matches at 12 bases. V was clipped by 4 bases and J by 8 bases; unmatched bases: 1. Germline lookup yields CDR1 MRHNA and CDR2 SNTAGT. The CDR3 consists of 13 residues. The CDR3 sequence is CASSVGLAGTQYF. CDR3 coding DNA: TGTGCCAGCAGTGTGGGACTAGCGGGTACGCAGTATTTT.

V gene TRBV27 combines with J gene TRBJ1-5; D unclear. CDR1 and CDR2 from the germline V gene are MNHEY and SMNVEV (reference sequence). The V end was cut by 5 bases, the J end by 3 bases, with 5 bases between. This CDR3 contains 12 residues. The CDR3 coding sequence is TGTGCCAGCAGTACCTTCAATCAGCCCCAGCATTTT. The encoded protein is CASSTFNQPQHF.

V usage is TRBV6-5 and J usage is TRBJ2-5, with 10 bases matching TRBD1. This CDR3 comprises 16 residues. Germline CDR1 and CDR2: MNHEY and SVGAGI. V lost 0 bases to trimming and J lost 5 bases; unmatched junction nucleotides: 6. The CDR3 sequence is CASSYSGTGVWETQYF. CDR3 nucleotide sequence: TGTGCCAGCAGTTACTCGGGGACAGGGGTATGGGAGACCCAGTACTTC.

At least ten counts were recorded for this clonotype. The chain couples TRBV20-1 to TRBJ2-2; 9 bases map to TRBD2. In germline, CDR1 is DFQATT, CDR2 SNEGSKA (reference sequence). The V and J ends lost 2 bases and 5 bases, in that order; junction bases with no gene match: 9. The CDR3 spans 16 residues. CDR3 sequence reads: CSARTPSGVGTGELFF. The CDR3 DNA reads TGCAGTGCTAGAACGCCTAGCGGGGTGGGGACCGGGGAGCTGTTTTTT.

Remarks on this clonotype: A much more abundant neighbour one base away suggests this may be a read error. The V gene is TRBV29-1, the J gene TRBJ2-7; D is unclear. There are 13 residues in the CDR3. V dropped 7 bases and J dropped 12 bases, with 25 bases sitting between them. Looked up from germline, CDR1 is SQVTM and CDR2 is ANQGSEA. The CDR3 region has the DNA TGCAGCGCTCATAGTGGCAACCAAGAGACCCGGTACTTC. The encoded protein is CSAHSGNQETRYF.

V usage is TRBV20-1 and J usage is TRBJ1-2, with D possibly matching TRBD1 (6 bases). The CDR3 is 14 amino acids. Trimming shortened V by 0 bases and J by 5 bases, and 13 bases separated the two germline ends. The germline CDR1 and CDR2 sequences are DFQATT and SNEGSKA (reference sequence). The CDR3 region is CSARDPTGRYGYTF. The CDR3 nucleotides read TGCAGTGCTAGAGATCCAACAGGGCGGTATGGCTACACCTTC.

There are a few counts of this clonotype. The chain has TRBV7-2 and TRBJ2-6; 7 bases fit TRBD2. Germline values: CDR1 SGHTA, CDR2 FQGNSA. V shed 4 bases, J shed 3 bases, and the junction held 15 bases outside the gene matches. CDR3 size: 19 residues. In DNA, the CDR3 is TGTGCCAGCAGCTCGGGGAAGGGGAGGGCCGGGAATGGGGCCAACGTCCTGACTTTC. It is translated as CASSSGKGRAGNGANVLTF.

This sequence joins TRBV7-2 and TRBJ1-6; 9 nucleotides line up with TRBD1. CDR1 SGHTA and CDR2 FQGNSA come from the germline V gene. This CDR3 has 17 residues. With 0 bases clipped from V and 4 bases from J, the junction kept 4 bases outside the gene matches. CDR3 sequence reads: CASSLATDRGYNSPLHF. DNA for the CDR3: TGTGCCAGCAGCTTAGCGACGGACAGGGGTTATAATTCACCCCTCCACTTT.

This clonotype was counted between two and nine times. V is TRBV6-2 or TRBV6-3 and J is TRBJ2-3, with TRBD2 identical over 8 bases. J was trimmed by 0 bases and V by 8 bases; bases with no gene match: 4. The CDR3 loop spans 14 amino acids. CDR1 MNHEY and CDR2 SVGEGT come from the germline V gene. CDR3 DNA sequence: TGTGCCAGCGGTCTAGCGGGTAGCACAGATACGCAGTATTTT. Translation gives CASGLAGSTDTQYF.

The gene calls are TRBV20-1 and TRBJ1-5; D is perhaps TRBD1 (6 bases). The CDR3 is made up of 14 amino acids. V dropped 2 bases and J dropped 3 bases, with 11 bases sitting between them. The germline V gene has CDR1 DFQATT and CDR2 SNEGSKA (reference sequence). The CDR3 protein is CSARNGQNNQPQHF. The CDR3 nucleotides read TGCAGTGCTAGAAATGGACAGAACAATCAGCCCCAGCATTTT.